A selection of T cell receptor beta chains follows, all from one sample in a study of T cell repertoires in cytomegalovirus infection. Via MiXCR, TCRdb re-called the reads, giving one row per CDR3 protein. Among approximately 990,000 distinct CDR3 sequences listed, less than 35% were seen once. For these receptors, no antigen is known. This material consisted of cultured CD8+ T cells from PBMCs, taken from culture after CMV antigen stimulation. These receptors all come from a human donor in good health (CMV status not recorded). Some clones in this sample may be carry-over from other donors' samples. Both conserved end residues are part of each CDR3. D genes are given only for firm matches. Where a row states a size, it is once, few, many or the class of an expanded clone; other rows omit it.

J gene,D gene,V gene,clone size,CDR3 DNA,CDR3 protein
TRBJ2-5,.,TRBV7-2,many,TGTGCCAGCAGATCGTGGGAGGGGGCCTCCCAAGAGACCCAGTACTTC,CASRSWEGASQETQYF
TRBJ1-3,.,TRBV28,.,TGTGCCAGCAGTTCTCGGGAATCTGGAAACACCATATATTTT,CASSSRESGNTIYF
TRBJ2-5,TRBD2,TRBV7-6,many,TGTGCCAGCAGCTGGAGCGGGAGTAAAGAGACCCAGTACTTC,CASSWSGSKETQYF
TRBJ1-5,.,TRBV20-1,.,TGCAGTGCTAGAGCCCCGGGGGGGGCACAGGATAATCAGCCCCAGCATTTT,CSARAPGGAQDNQPQHF
TRBJ2-1,TRBD1,TRBV19,few,TGTGCCAGTAGTGGCAGGGGGAACAATGAGCAGTTCTTC,CASSGRGNNEQFF
TRBJ2-2,TRBD2,TRBV7-6,many,TGTGCCAGCAGCTTAGCGCACCCAGCGGGGTTGGGCGGGGAGCTGTTTTTT,CASSLAHPAGLGGELFF
TRBJ1-4,.,TRBV28,few,TGTGCCAGCAGTTTTTCCGACGTGGTTCTTAATGAAAAACTGTTTTTT,CASSFSDVVLNEKLFF
TRBJ2-7,TRBD2,TRBV5-4,few,TGTGCCAGCAGCTTACTAGCGGGGGAGTACGAGCAGTACTTC,CASSLLAGEYEQYF
TRBJ1-2,TRBD1,TRBV7-6,few,TGTGCCAGCAGCGCAGGGGGAGGGGGACACTATGGCTACACCTTC,CASSAGGGGHYGYTF
TRBJ2-5,.,TRBV13,.,TGTGCCAGCAGCGATCAGGGGCGCCCTCAAGAGACCCAGTACTTC,CASSDQGRPQETQYF
TRBJ2-1,.,TRBV12-3/TRBV12-4,few,TGTGCCAGCAGTTTAGTAGCGACGACCCCCTACAATGAGCAGTTCTTC,CASSLVATTPYNEQFF
TRBJ2-1,TRBD2,TRBV19,few,TGTGCCAGTAGTATGGTTAGCGGGGGGTCCAATGAGCAGTTCTTC,CASSMVSGGSNEQFF
TRBJ2-3,TRBD2,TRBV7-2,many,TGTGCCACCCAGCGTTCTAGCGGCAGCACAGATACGCAGTATTTT,CATQRSSGSTDTQYF
TRBJ2-5,.,TRBV7-2,few,TGTGCCAGCAGCTTAGAATCTGCGGAAGAGACCCAGTACTTC,CASSLESAEETQYF